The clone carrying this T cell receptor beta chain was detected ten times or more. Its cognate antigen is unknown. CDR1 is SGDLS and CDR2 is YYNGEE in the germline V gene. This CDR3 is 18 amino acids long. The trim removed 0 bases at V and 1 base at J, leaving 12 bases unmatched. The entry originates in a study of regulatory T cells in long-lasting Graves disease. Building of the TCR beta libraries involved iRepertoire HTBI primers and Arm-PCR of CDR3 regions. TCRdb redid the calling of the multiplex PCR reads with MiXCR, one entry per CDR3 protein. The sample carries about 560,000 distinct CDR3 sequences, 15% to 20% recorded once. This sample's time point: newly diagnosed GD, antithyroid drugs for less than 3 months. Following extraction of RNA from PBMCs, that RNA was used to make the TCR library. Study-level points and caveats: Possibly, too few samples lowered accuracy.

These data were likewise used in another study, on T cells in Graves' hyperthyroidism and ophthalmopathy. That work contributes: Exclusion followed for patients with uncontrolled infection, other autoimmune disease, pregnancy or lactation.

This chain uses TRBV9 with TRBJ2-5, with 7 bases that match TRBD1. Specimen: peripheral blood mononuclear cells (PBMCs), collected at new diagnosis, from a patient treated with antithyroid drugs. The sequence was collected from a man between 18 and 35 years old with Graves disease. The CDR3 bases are TGTGCCAGCAGCGTAGCCACCGAGGGGGCCGGCATCCAAGAGACCCAGTACTTC. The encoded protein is CASSVATEGAGIQETQYF.